This TCR beta chain derives from a study of blood T cell repertoires in COVID-19. Study-wide background: The study drew acute and convalescent COVID-19 samples from the United States, Italy and Spain. Sources were T cells, B-cell-depleted T cells, or PBMCs; the material itself was cDNA or gDNA.

Data came from immunoSEQ multiplex PCR; TCRdb stores just in-frame clones and leaves some out. The sample lists 350,000 to 450,000 clones, 75% to 90% occurring once. The CDR3 length is 16 residues. Per the germline V gene, CDR1 is SGDLS and CDR2 is YYNGEE. V trimming: 0 bases; J trimming: 2 bases; junction bases outside the gene matches: 4. This chain joins TRBV9 and TRBJ2-1, with 8 positions matching TRBD2. The TCR sequence derives from a woman aged 18-35 years with acute or convalescent COVID-19. Sequenced material: peripheral blood. Here the CDR3 DNA reads TGTGCCAGCAGCGTAGCAGGGCGGGAGGCCTACAATGAGCAGTTCTTC. Translation gives CASSVAGREAYNEQFF.